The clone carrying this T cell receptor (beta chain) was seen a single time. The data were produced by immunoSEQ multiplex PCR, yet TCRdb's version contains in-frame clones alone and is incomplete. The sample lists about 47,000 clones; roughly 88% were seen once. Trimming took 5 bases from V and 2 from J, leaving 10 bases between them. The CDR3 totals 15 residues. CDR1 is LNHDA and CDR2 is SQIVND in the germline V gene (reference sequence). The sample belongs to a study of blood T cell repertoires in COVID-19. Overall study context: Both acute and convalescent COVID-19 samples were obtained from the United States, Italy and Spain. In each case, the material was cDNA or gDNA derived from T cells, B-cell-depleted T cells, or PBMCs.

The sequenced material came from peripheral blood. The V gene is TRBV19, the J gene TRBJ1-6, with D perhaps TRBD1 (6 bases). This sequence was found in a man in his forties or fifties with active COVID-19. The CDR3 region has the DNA TGTGCCAGTAGTGTGGACAGCACCTATAATTCACCCCTCCACTTT. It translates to CASSVDSTYNSPLHF.